This T cell receptor (beta chain) was documented in a study of T cells in Graves' hyperthyroidism and ophthalmopathy. About the research overall: Before treatment of any kind, peripheral blood was taken at initial diagnosis. Study results and caveats: A 13 V-J model separated ophthalmopathy from stable hyperthyroidism.

This clonotype was detected many times. Its target is unknown. TCR beta CDR3 regions were amplified from RNA. The HTBI primer set was used in a first-round RT-PCR of the TCR CDR3. In TCRdb, the multiplex PCR reads were re-called with MiXCR into one record per CDR3 protein. This table has under 400,000 distinct CDR3 sequences, around a sixth appearing once. The blood sample dates from first hyperthyroidism diagnosis, preceding any ophthalmopathy symptoms. With V trimmed by 3 bases and J by 2 bases, 12 bases remained unmatched. The CDR3 has 17 amino acids. Looked up from germline, CDR1 is SQVTM and CDR2 is ANQGSEA.

The rearrangement uses TRBV29-1 and TRBJ2-3; 9 bases line up with TRBD2. Sequencing used blood. The TCR originated in a woman younger than 30 with Graves' hyperthyroidism that later progressed to Graves' ophthalmopathy. The CDR3 reads CSVDSREGRVFTDTQYF. The CDR3 coding sequence is TGCAGCGTTGATTCGCGGGAGGGCCGGGTTTTCACAGATACGCAGTATTTT.